Listed below are T cell receptor beta chains from one sample, sequenced in a study of T cell responses to AZD1222 COVID-19 vaccine. Clones were sequenced by immunoSEQ multiplex PCR, and TCRdb holds only the in-frame ones, with some missing. Of more than 110,000 clones in the sample, more than 70% were seen once. Material: peripheral blood, obtained 28 days after the second AZD1222 dose. Receptor source: an adult who received the AZD1222 COVID-19 vaccine. Both conserved end residues are part of each CDR3. The D gene is left open where the match is weak. Clone sizes are given selectively: once, few, many, or a class where the clone is expanded.

D gene,V gene,clone size,J gene,CDR3 DNA,CDR3 protein
TRBD2,TRBV5-1,NA,TRBJ2-5,TGCGCCAGCAGCGGGGCGGGGGAAGAGACCCAGTACTTC,CASSGAGEETQYF
TRBD2,TRBV27,NA,TRBJ2-6,TGTGCCAGCAGGCGCGAGAGCGGGACTAGCGGGGGGTCTGGGGCCAACGTCCTGACTTTC,CASRRESGTSGGSGANVLTF
TRBD1,TRBV10-3,once,TRBJ2-3,TGTGCCATCAGCGCTAATCCCGGGACAGGGAGCACAGATACGCAGTATTTT,CAISANPGTGSTDTQYF
NA,TRBV30,NA,TRBJ2-7,TGTGCCTGGAGTCGGCGGGCGCTCGAGCAGTACTTC,CAWSRRALEQYF
NA,TRBV28,NA,TRBJ1-2,TGTGCCAGCAGCCGCCGGACACTTAGGCTCTCCCGGTATGGCTACACCTTC,CASSRRTLRLSRYGYTF
TRBD1,TRBV20-1,NA,TRBJ1-4,TGCAGTGCTAGTGAAACAGGGGCTTCGAATGAAAAACTGTTTTTT,CSASETGASNEKLFF
NA,TRBV5-1,NA,TRBJ1-4,TGCGCCAGCAGCTTGGACTGGGGAAGGGAAAAACTGTTTTTT,CASSLDWGREKLFF
NA,TRBV28,NA,TRBJ1-6,TGTGCCAGCAGTTCAGGGTCCCATTCGACACCCCTCCACTTT,CASSSGSHSTPLHF
TRBD2,TRBV15,once,TRBJ2-2,TGTGCCACCAGCAGAGAGGCAGCGGGATATGTCACCGGGGAGCTGTTTTTT,CATSREAAGYVTGELFF
NA,TRBV24-1,medium-sized,TRBJ2-2,TGTGCCACCAGTGGGCCGACGGTCGAGCTGTTTTTT,CATSGPTVELFF
NA,TRBV5-1,NA,TRBJ2-7,TGCGCCAGCAGCTTACCGGGACCCCTGACCTACGAGCAGTACTTC,CASSLPGPLTYEQYF
NA,TRBV10-3,NA,TRBJ2-3,TGTGCCACCGCGCCCCAGCGGACTAGCACAGATACGCAGTATTTT,CATAPQRTSTDTQYF
NA,TRBV2,NA,TRBJ1-1,TGTGCCAGCAAAGGCAGCTTCTACACTGAAGCTTTCTTT,CASKGSFYTEAFF